These 17 T cell receptor beta chains were all obtained from the same sample, sequenced in a study of T cells after yellow fever vaccination. TCRdb ran MiXCR on the 5' RACE reads and lists one entry per CDR3 protein. The sample consists of approximately 340,000 distinct CDR3 sequences, roughly 9.4% of them appearing once. The sample was PBMCs, taken on the day of the first yellow fever vaccination. Every receptor here comes from a man aged 18 to 30 who received the YFV17D yellow fever vaccine.

V and J are TRBV12-3 or TRBV12-4 and TRBJ2-1, with D possibly matching TRBD2 (5 bases). The V end was cut by 6 bases, the J end by 0 bases, with 18 bases between. The CDR3 sequence is 17 residues long. The CDR3 sequence is CASSPVGQRPSYNEQFF. The CDR3 DNA follows: TGTGCCAGCAGCCCAGTTGGCCAGCGGCCCTCCTACAATGAGCAGTTCTTC.

The chain carries TRBV29-1 and TRBJ1-2; tentative D call: TRBD1 (5 bases). The germline V gene encodes CDR1 SQVTM and CDR2 ANQGSEA. The CDR3 runs to 11 residues. The V gene lost 7 bases and the J gene lost 4 bases, with 10 bases spanning the gap. The CDR3 reads CSANRLYGYTF. DNA of the CDR3: TGCAGCGCAAACAGGCTCTATGGCTACACCTTC. The full variable domain, with the rest looked up from reference TRBV29-1 and TRBJ1-2, is SAVISQKPSRDICQRGTSLTIQCQVDSQVTMMFWYRQQPGQSLTLIATANQGSEATYESGFVIDKFPISRPNLTFSTLTVSNMSPEDSSIYLCSANRLYGYTFGSGTRLTVV.

V is TRBV7-2 and J is TRBJ1-6; possibly TRBD1 for D (5 bases). With 2 bases removed from V and 15 bases from J, the gap between germline ends came to 14 bases. The CDR3 consists of 13 residues. Germline-derived CDR1 and CDR2 are SGHTA and FQGNSA. CDR3 amino acids: CASSLSRGAGLHF. In DNA, the CDR3 is TGTGCCAGCAGCTTATCGAGGGGTGCGGGCCTCCACTTT.

This clonotype was counted between two and nine times. The chain couples TRBV4-1 to TRBJ1-2, with TRBD1 identical over 11 bases. Germline values: CDR1 MGHRA, CDR2 YSYEKL. The J segment lost 3 bases and the V segment lost 2 bases, leaving 5 bases of the junction unmatched. The CDR3 runs to 16 residues. CDR3 nucleotide sequence: TGCGCCAGCAGCCAACTCCGGGACAGGGGGTACTATGGCTACACCTTC. Protein product: CASSQLRDRGYYGYTF.

This clonotype was seen only a few times. V and J are TRBV12-3 or TRBV12-4 and TRBJ1-2, with TRBD1 as a possible D gene (5 bases). There are 16 residues in the CDR3. The V end lost 5 bases, the J end lost 2 bases, and 18 bases lay between the germline ends. CDR3 protein: CASSPSPDGTNYGYTF. The CDR3 DNA follows: TGTGCCAGCAGTCCTTCCCCGGACGGGACCAACTATGGCTACACCTTC.

The chain links TRBV28 to TRBJ2-6, with 7 bases identical to TRBD1. The CDR3 covers 18 residues. The J segment lost 2 bases and the V segment lost 2 bases, leaving 9 bases of the junction unmatched. Germline CDR1 and CDR2: MDHEN and SYDVKM. The CDR3 loop reads CASSLAQGVPAGANVLTF. CDR3 bases: TGTGCCAGCAGTTTAGCTCAGGGGGTCCCAGCTGGGGCCAACGTCCTGACTTTC.

This clonotype came up many times. The chain is built from TRBV20-1 and TRBJ2-3; D is unresolved. V lost 3 bases and J lost 2, with 6 bases in between. Germline assignment: CDR1 DFQATT and CDR2 SNEGSKA (reference sequence). The CDR3 length is 12 residues. The CDR3 spells CSASDHTDTQYF. CDR3 DNA sequence: TGCAGTGCTAGCGACCACACAGATACGCAGTATTTT.

This clonotype was detected only a few times. The gene calls are TRBV20-1 and TRBJ1-5, with D possibly matching TRBD1 (5 bases). Per germline, CDR1 DFQATT and CDR2 SNEGSKA (reference sequence). CDR3 size: 14 residues. Trimming removed 4 bases from V and 1 base from J, with 11 bases in between. CDR3 amino acids: CSANRGFSNQPQHF. DNA of the CDR3: TGCAGTGCTAACCGGGGCTTCAGCAATCAGCCCCAGCATTTT.

About this clonotype: A much larger clonotype is one base distant, so this may be a read error. Since no conserved phenylalanine or tryptophan closes the CDR3, a read error is the likely cause. This sequence joins TRBV14 and TRBJ2-3; a weak D match, TRBD2 (6 bases). Germline V lookup: CDR1 SGHDN, CDR2 FVKESK. Trimming cost V 4 bases and J 2 bases, with 13 bases left between them. This CDR3 has 15 amino acids. The CDR3 bases are TGTGCCAGCAGCCGGGGGGACTCTTACACAGATACGCAGTATTAT. Translating gives CASSRGDSYTDTQYY.

This clonotype has a handful of counts. V and J are TRBV7-2 and TRBJ2-1, with a tentative D call TRBD2 (5 bases). Germline V gene lookup returns CDR1 SGHTA and CDR2 FQGNSA. Trimming took off 2 bases at V and 6 bases at J, with 14 bases between the two ends. The CDR3 totals 15 residues. The CDR3 protein is CASSLLGDRINEQFF. The CDR3 nucleotides read TGTGCCAGCAGCTTACTCGGGGATCGGATCAATGAGCAGTTCTTC.

This clonotype was seen at least ten times. The chain links TRBV19 to TRBJ1-1; D is ambiguous. Germline values: CDR1 LNHDA, CDR2 SQIVND (reference sequence). V dropped 0 bases and J dropped 1 base, with 6 bases sitting between them. This CDR3 is 14 amino acids long. CDR3 region: CASSIDGRNTEAFF. The CDR3 bases are TGTGCCAGTAGTATAGACGGACGGAACACTGAAGCTTTCTTT.

This clonotype was counted only a few times. The genes are TRBV19 and TRBJ2-1, with D tentatively TRBD2 (7 bases). The CDR3 consists of 18 residues. Trimming cost V 4 bases and J 6 bases, with 25 bases left between them. CDR1 and CDR2 from the germline V gene are LNHDA and SQIVND (reference sequence). CDR3 region: CASSTTGGGWAVGNEQFF. The CDR3, as DNA: TGTGCCAGTAGTACCACAGGCGGGGGCTGGGCGGTCGGCAATGAGCAGTTCTTC.

V gene TRBV12-3 or TRBV12-4 combines with J gene TRBJ1-2, with 9 nucleotides matching TRBD1. The CDR3 is made up of 15 amino acids. V was pared by 8 bases and J by 4 bases, with 11 bases of the junction left unmatched. The CDR3 is CASGKTGGTLYGYTF. The CDR3 bases are TGTGCCAGCGGGAAGACAGGGGGGACCCTCTATGGCTACACCTTC.

This clonotype was recorded a few times. CDR3 nucleotide sequence: TGTGCCAGCAGTTACTCCCGCGGGGCCCCTCAAGAGACCCAGTACTTC. Translated: CASSYSRGAPQETQYF. This chain uses TRBV6-5 with TRBJ2-5; the D gene is possibly TRBD2 (6 bases). The CDR3 loop spans 16 amino acids. V was trimmed by 0 bases and J by 2 bases, leaving 13 bases between them. Germline values: CDR1 MNHEY, CDR2 SVGAGI.

The table lists this clonotype with a count of one. This may stem from a read error, because a much larger clone lies one nucleotide away. The chain combines TRBV5-8 with TRBJ2-2; D is perhaps TRBD1 (5 bases). V was shortened by 0 bases and J by 4 bases, with 16 bases between the two germline ends. The CDR3 length is 17 residues. Per germline, CDR1 SGHTS and CDR2 YDEGEE. The CDR3 DNA reads TGTGCCAGCAGCTTGGTTACAGGTTGGCGAGGCACCGGGGAGCTGTTTTTT. It translates to CASSLVTGWRGTGELFF.

This chain uses TRBV13 with TRBJ2-6, with a tentative D call TRBD2 (6 bases). CDR1 PRHDT and CDR2 FYEKMQ come from the germline V gene (reference sequence). The CDR3 has 16 residues. Trimming removed 5 bases from V and 2 bases from J, with 13 bases in between. CDR3 amino acids: CASSRGGSAGANVLTF. As DNA, the CDR3 is TGTGCCAGCAGCCGAGGAGGGAGTGCTGGGGCCAACGTCCTGACTTTC.

The chain is built from TRBV5-4 and TRBJ2-7, with 7 bases that match TRBD2. Trimming removed 1 base from V and 2 bases from J; junction bases left unmatched: 0. The germline gives CDR1 SGHNT, CDR2 YYREEE (reference sequence). CDR3 size: 13 residues. The DNA of the CDR3 is TGTGCCAGCAGCTTGAGCGGGGCCTACGAGCAGTACGTC. It codes for CASSLSGAYEQYV.